A selection of T cell receptor beta chains follows, all from one sample in a study of human T cells and chemical hapten exposure. In TCRdb, the RACE reads were re-called with MiXCR into one record per CDR3 protein. Here the sample spans about 47,000 distinct CDR3 sequences, roughly 4.1% being singletons. The sample comprised whole blood. The source of these receptors is a human donor in good health. Some clones in this sample may be carry-over from other donors' samples. Both conserved end residues are part of each CDR3. The D gene is left open where the match is weak. For some rows the clone size is stated as once, few or many, or as a class when expanded; others skip it.

abundance	v_gene	d_gene	j_gene	CDR3nt	CDR3aa
many	TRBV5-1	.	TRBJ2-3	TGCGCCAGCAGCTCGGCGGGTAGCACAGATACGCAGTATTTT	CASSSAGSTDTQYF
.	TRBV5-5	.	TRBJ1-1	TGTGCCAGCAGCTTCCGCCCCGATCGTACTGAAGCTTTCTTT	CASSFRPDRTEAFF
.	TRBV4-1	TRBD2	TRBJ2-3	TGCGCCAGCAGCCAACCGACTAGCGGGCGGGATACGCAGTATTTT	CASSQPTSGRDTQYF
many	TRBV12-3/TRBV12-4	.	TRBJ1-1	TGTGCCAGCAGGTTCGGGGGAGGAACTGAAGCTTTCTTT	CASRFGGGTEAFF
.	TRBV3-1	.	TRBJ2-3	TGTGCCAGCAGCCAAGGCTCCGGTCCCCTGGGGGATACGCAGTATTTT	CASSQGSGPLGDTQYF
.	TRBV5-4	.	TRBJ1-6	TGTGCCAGCAGCACCCCCAACGCGGATTCACCCCTCCACTTT	CASSTPNADSPLHF
many	TRBV10-3	TRBD2	TRBJ2-1	TGTGCCATCAGTGAGCCTCCACCGGGACTAGCGGGAGTAGGTGAGCAGTTCTTC	CAISEPPPGLAGVGEQFF
many	TRBV11-3	.	TRBJ2-1	TGTGCCAGCAGCTTAGTCTCAGGGAACAATGAGCAGTTCTTC	CASSLVSGNNEQFF
.	TRBV29-1	.	TRBJ2-3	TGCAGCGTTGATCCCCCCGGGAGTACAGATACGCAGTATTTT	CSVDPPGSTDTQYF
.	TRBV5-6	.	TRBJ1-6	TGTGCCAGCAGCTTTCCGAGAGATTCACCCCTCCACTTT	CASSFPRDSPLHF
.	TRBV30	.	TRBJ1-2	TGTGCCTGGAAACAGGTGGAGGGAGGGTTGAACTATGGCTACACCTTC	CAWKQVEGGLNYGYTF
many	TRBV6-6	.	TRBJ1-5	TGTGCCACGGGGGGCGGCAGGGGTCTGGATCAGCCCCAGCATTTT	CATGGGRGLDQPQHF
.	TRBV12-3/TRBV12-4	.	TRBJ1-2	TGTGCCAGCAGTTCCCTCGTAAGTGGAGTTCTTACGGGCTATGGCTACACCTTC	CASSSLVSGVLTGYGYTF
few	TRBV20-1	.	TRBJ1-2	TGCAGTGCGGGGGCTGCTAACTATGGCTACACCTTC	CSAGAANYGYTF
.	TRBV11-2	.	TRBJ1-2	TGTGCCAGCAGCCGGACAGAATCCTATGGCTACACCTTC	CASSRTESYGYTF
many	TRBV20-1	TRBD2	TRBJ2-7	TGCAGTGCTAGAGATAGTGTGGTGGGACTACTTCCCTACGAGCAGTACTTC	CSARDSVVGLLPYEQYF
.	TRBV28	.	TRBJ2-3	TGTGCCAGCAGTTTAGGGCGGGTTAGCACAGATACGCAGTATTTT	CASSLGRVSTDTQYF
many	TRBV14	.	TRBJ2-5	TGTGCCAGCAGCCATCCTGGACGGGTGGAGACCCAGTACTTC	CASSHPGRVETQYF
many	TRBV29-1	.	TRBJ2-2	TGCAGCGCAAAAGCGGCAGGGGAAGGGTCCGGGGAGCTGTTTTTT	CSAKAAGEGSGELFF
many	TRBV6-6	TRBD1	TRBJ1-5	TGTGCCAGCAGTTACCCGGACAGGGTTTTAGGCCAGCCCCAGCATTTT	CASSYPDRVLGQPQHF
many	TRBV9	.	TRBJ2-3	TGTGCCAGCAGCGTAGAGGGCCATAGCACAGATACGCAGTATTTT	CASSVEGHSTDTQYF
many	TRBV19	.	TRBJ2-3	TGTGCCAGTAGCGAGGGACTCGGCGGGGCAACAGATACGCAGTATTTT	CASSEGLGGATDTQYF
many	TRBV27	TRBD2	TRBJ2-5	TGTGCCAGCAGTCCCCGGGGGACTAGCGGCCCGGAGACCCAGTACTTC	CASSPRGTSGPETQYF